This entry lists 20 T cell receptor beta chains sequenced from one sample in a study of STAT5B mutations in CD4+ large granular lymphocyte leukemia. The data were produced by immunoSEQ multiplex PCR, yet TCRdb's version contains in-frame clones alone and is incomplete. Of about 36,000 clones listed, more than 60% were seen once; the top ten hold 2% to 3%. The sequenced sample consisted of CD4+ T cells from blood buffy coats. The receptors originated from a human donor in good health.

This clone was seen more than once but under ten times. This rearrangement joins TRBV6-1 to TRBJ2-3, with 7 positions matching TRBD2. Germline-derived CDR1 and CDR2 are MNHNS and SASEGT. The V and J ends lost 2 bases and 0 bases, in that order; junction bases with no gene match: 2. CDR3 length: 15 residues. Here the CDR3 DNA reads TGTGCCAGCAGTGAAACTAGCGTAAGCACAGATACGCAGTATTTT. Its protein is CASSETSVSTDTQYF.

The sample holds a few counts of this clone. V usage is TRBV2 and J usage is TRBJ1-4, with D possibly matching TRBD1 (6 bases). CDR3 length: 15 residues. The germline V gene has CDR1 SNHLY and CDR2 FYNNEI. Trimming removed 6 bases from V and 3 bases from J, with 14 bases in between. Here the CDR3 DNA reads TGTGCCAGCAGGCCAGGGGCTACGCCTAATGAAAAACTGTTTTTT. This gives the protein CASRPGATPNEKLFF.

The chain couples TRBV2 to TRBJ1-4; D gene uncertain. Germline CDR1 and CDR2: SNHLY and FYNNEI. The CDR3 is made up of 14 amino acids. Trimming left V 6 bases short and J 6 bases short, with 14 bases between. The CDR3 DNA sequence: TGTGCCAGCAGAGCTACCGGGGTATATGAAAAACTGTTTTTT. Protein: CASRATGVYEKLFF.

DNA of the CDR3: TGCGCCAGCAGCTTGGGGCCGGGACTCGCGAACAATGAGCAGTTCTTC. Amino acid sequence: CASSLGPGLANNEQFF. V gene TRBV5-1 combines with J gene TRBJ2-1; D might be TRBD2 (6 bases). The CDR3 runs to 16 residues. V lost 0 bases and J lost 5, with 15 bases in between. Germline V gives CDR1 SGHRS, CDR2 YFSETQ.

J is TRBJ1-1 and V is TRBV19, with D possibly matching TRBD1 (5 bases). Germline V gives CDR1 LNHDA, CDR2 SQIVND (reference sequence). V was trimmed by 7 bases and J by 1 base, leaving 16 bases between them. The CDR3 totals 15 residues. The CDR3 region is CASTSVGPPNTEAFF. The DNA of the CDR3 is TGTGCCAGTACCTCGGTGGGGCCGCCGAACACTGAAGCTTTCTTT.

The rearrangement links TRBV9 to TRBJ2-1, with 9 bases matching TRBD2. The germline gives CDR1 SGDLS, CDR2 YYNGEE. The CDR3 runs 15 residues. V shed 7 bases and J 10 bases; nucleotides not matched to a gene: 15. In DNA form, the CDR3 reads TGTGCCAGCGGCCATAGCGGGAGTGAGAAGGAAGAGCAGTTCTTC. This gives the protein CASGHSGSEKEEQFF. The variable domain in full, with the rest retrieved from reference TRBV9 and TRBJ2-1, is DSGVTQTPKHLITATGQRVTLRCSPRSGDLSVYWYQQSLDQGLQFLIQYYNGEERAKGNILERFSAQQFPDLHSELNLSSLELGDSALYFCASGHSGSEKEEQFFGPGTRLTVL.

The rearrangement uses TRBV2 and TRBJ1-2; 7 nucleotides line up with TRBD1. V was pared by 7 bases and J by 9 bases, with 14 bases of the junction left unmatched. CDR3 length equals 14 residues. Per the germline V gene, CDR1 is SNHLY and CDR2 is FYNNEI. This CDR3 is CASTLDDREYSYTF. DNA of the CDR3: TGTGCCAGCACGCTCGACGACAGGGAATATAGCTACACCTTC.

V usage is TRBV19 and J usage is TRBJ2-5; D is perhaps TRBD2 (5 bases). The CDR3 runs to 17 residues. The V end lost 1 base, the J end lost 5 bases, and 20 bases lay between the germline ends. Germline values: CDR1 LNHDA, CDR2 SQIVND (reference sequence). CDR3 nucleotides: TGTGCCAGTAGTATAGCGGCCCGGACGACCGGCGGGGAGACCCAGTACTTC. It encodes CASSIAARTTGGETQYF.

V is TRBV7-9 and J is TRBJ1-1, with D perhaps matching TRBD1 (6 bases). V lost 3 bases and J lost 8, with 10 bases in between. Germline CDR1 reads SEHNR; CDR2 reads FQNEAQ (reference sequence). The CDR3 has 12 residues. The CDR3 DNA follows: TGTGCCAGCAGCTTGGTCGACAGGGAAGCTTTCTTT. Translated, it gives CASSLVDREAFF.

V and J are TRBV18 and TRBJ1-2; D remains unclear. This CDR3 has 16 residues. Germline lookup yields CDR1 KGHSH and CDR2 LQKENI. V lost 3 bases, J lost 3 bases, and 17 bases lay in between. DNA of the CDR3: TGTGCCAGCTCACCGCGCCCGGGCAGGACGGACTATGGCTACACCTTC. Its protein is CASSPRPGRTDYGYTF.

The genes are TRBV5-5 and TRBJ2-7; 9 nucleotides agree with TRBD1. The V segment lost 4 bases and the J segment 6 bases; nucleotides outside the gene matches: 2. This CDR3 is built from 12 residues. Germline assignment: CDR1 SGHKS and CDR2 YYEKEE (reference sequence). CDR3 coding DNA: TGTGCCAGCAGCCGGACAGGGGCCGAGCAGTACTTC. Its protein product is CASSRTGAEQYF.

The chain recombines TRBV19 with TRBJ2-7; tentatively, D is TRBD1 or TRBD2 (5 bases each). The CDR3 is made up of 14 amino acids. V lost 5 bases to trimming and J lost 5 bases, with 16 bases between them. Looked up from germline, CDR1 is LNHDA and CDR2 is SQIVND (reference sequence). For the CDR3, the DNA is TGTGCCAGTAGTTCGGCCGGGACGCCAAACGAGCAGTACTTC. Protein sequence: CASSSAGTPNEQYF.

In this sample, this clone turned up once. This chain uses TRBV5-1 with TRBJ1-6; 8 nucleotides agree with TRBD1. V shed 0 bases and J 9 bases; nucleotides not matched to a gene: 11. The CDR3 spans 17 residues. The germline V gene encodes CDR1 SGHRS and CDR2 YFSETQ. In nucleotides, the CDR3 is TGCGCCAGCAGCTTGGAAACCTCTCAGGGGGCAGGTTCACCCCTCCACTTT. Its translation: CASSLETSQGAGSPLHF.

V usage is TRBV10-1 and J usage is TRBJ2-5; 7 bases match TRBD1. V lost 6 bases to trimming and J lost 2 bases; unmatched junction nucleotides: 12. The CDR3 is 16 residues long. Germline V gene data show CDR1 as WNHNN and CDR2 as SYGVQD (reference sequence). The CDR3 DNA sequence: TGCGCCAGCAGCGAATCCGGCTACAGGGGTCAAGAGACCCAGTACTTC. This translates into CASSESGYRGQETQYF.

The CDR3 bases are TGTGCCAGCAGTGAAAATATGGGGATCTCCTATGGCTACACCTTC. Protein sequence: CASSENMGISYGYTF. The chain combines TRBV25-1 with TRBJ1-2; D gene uncertain. Between the trimmed V and J ends, which lost 2 bases and 4 bases, there was a span of 14 bases. Germline values: CDR1 MGHDK, CDR2 SYGVNS. The CDR3 length is 15 residues.

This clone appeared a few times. CDR3 region: CASSSDYTEAFF. The CDR3 nucleotides are TGTGCCAGCAGCTCAGACTACACTGAAGCTTTCTTT. The rearrangement joins TRBV7-9 to TRBJ1-1; D gene ambiguous. This CDR3 is built from 12 residues. In germline, CDR1 is SEHNR, CDR2 FQNEAQ (reference sequence). The V end was cut by 4 bases, the J end by 3 bases, with 6 bases between.

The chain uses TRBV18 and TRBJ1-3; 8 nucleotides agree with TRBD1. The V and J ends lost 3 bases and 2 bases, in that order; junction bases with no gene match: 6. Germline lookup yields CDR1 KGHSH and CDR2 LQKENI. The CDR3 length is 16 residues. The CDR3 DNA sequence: TGTGCCAGCTCACCCCGGGACAGGACGACTGGAAACACCATATATTTT. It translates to CASSPRDRTTGNTIYF.

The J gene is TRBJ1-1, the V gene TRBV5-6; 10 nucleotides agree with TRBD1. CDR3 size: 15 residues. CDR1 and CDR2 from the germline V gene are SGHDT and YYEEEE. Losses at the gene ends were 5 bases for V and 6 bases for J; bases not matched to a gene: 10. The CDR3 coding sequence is TGTGCCAGCAGTTTAACCGGGACAGGGGAATCTGAAGCTTTCTTT. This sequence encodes CASSLTGTGESEAFF.

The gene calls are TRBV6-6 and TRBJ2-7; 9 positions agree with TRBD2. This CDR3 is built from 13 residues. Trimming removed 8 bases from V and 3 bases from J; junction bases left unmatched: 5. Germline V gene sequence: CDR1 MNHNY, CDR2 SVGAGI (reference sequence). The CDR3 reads CASRRAGGYEQYF. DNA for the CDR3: TGTGCCAGCCGCCGAGCGGGAGGCTACGAGCAGTACTTC.

The DNA of the CDR3 is TGTGCCAGCAGCTTGGGTCAGGGGGTGAACACTGAAGCTTTCTTT. This sequence encodes CASSLGQGVNTEAFF. The chain joins TRBV5-4 to TRBJ1-1, with 7 bases aligning to TRBD1. V trimming: 0 bases; J trimming: 0 bases; junction bases outside the gene matches: 2. Germline CDR1 and CDR2: SGHNT and YYREEE (reference sequence). CDR3 length: 15 residues.